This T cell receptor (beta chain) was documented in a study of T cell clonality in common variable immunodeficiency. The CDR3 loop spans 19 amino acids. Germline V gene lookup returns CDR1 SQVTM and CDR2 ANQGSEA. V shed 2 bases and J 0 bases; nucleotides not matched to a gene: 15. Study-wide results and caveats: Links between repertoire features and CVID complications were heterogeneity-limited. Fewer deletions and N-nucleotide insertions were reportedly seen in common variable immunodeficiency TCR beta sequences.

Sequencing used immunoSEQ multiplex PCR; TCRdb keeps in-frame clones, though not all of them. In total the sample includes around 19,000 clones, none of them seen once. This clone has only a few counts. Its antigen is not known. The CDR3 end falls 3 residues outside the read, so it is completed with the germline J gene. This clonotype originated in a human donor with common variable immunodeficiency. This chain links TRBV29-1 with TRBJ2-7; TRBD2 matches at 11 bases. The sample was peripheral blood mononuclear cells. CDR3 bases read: TGCAGCGTTGAATGGAACGGAAAGGGTACTAGCGGGAGCTCCTACGAG. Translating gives CSVEWNGKGTSGSSYE. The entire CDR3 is CSVEWNGKGTSGSSYEQYF.